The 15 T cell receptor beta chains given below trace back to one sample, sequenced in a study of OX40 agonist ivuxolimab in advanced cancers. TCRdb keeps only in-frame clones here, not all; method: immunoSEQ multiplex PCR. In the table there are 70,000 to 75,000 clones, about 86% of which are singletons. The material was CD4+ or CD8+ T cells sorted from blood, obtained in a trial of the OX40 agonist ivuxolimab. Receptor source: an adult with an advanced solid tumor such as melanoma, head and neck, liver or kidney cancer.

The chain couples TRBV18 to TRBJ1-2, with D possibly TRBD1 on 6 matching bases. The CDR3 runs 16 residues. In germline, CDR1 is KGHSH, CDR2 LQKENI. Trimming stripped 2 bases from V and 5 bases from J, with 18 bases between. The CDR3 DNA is TGTGCCAGCTCACCAAGGACAGAAATGTTCCCTTATGGCTACACCTTC. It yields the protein CASSPRTEMFPYGYTF. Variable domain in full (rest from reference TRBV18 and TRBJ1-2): NAGVMQNPRHLVRRRGQEARLRCSPMKGHSHVYWYRQLPEEGLKFMVYLQKENIIDESGMPKERFSAEFPKEGPSILRIQQVVRGDSAAYFCASSPRTEMFPYGYTFGSGTRLTVV.

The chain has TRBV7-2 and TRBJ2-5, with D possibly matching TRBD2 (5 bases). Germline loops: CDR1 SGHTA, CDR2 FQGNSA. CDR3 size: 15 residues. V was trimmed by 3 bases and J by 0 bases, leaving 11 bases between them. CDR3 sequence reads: CASSLTDLYQETQYF. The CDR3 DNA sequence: TGTGCCAGCAGCTTGACGGACTTGTACCAAGAGACCCAGTACTTC.

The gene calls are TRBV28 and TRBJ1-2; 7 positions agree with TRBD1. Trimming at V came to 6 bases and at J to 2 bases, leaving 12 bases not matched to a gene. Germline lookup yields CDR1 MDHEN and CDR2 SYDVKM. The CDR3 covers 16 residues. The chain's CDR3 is CASSDTLTGPNYGYTF. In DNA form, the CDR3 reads TGTGCCAGCAGCGACACTCTGACAGGGCCAAACTATGGCTACACCTTC.

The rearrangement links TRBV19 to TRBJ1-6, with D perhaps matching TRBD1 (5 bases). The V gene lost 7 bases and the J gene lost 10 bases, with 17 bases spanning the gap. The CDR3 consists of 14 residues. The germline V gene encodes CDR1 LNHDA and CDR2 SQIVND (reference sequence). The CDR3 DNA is TGTGCCAGTACCCCCGGGGGATGGGACTCACCCCTCCACTTT. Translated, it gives CASTPGGWDSPLHF.

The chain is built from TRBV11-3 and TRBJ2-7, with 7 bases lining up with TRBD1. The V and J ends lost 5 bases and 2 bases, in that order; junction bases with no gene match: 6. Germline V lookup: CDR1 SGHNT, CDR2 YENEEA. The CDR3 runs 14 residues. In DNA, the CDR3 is TGTGCCAGCAGCGAGGGACAGCGAACCTACGAGCAGTACTTC. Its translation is CASSEGQRTYEQYF.

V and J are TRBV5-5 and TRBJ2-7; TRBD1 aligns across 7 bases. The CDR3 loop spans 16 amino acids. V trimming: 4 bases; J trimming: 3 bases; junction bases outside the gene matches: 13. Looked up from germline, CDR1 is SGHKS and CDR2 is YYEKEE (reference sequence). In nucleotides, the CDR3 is TGTGCCAGCAGCGTTGACCCGGACAGGCCATTCTACGAGCAGTACTTC. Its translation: CASSVDPDRPFYEQYF.

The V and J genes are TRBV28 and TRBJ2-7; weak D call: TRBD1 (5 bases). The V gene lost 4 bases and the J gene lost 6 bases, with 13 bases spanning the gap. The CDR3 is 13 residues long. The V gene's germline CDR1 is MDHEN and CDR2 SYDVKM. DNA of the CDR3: TGTGCCAGCAGTTCCCCGACAGACCTCGAGCAGTACTTC. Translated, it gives CASSSPTDLEQYF.

The CDR3 bases are TGTGCCAGCATCACGACTGGAAGTGGCATGAACACTGAAGCTTTCTTT. Translation gives CASITTGSGMNTEAFF. The chain recombines TRBV28 with TRBJ1-1, with D hard to call. There are 16 residues in the CDR3. V was cut by 7 bases and J by 0 bases, with 18 bases left in between. Germline V gives CDR1 MDHEN, CDR2 SYDVKM.

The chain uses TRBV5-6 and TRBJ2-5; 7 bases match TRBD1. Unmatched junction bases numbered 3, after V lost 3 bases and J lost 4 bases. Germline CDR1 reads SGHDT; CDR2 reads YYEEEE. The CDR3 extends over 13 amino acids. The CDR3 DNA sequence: TGTGCCAGCAGCTCCTACAGGGGAGAGACCCAGTACTTC. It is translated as CASSSYRGETQYF.

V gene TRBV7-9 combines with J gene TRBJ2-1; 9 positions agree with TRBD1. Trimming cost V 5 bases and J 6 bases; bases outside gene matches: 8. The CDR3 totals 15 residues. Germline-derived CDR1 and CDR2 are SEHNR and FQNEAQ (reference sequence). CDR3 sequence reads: CASSEPQGAVNEQFF. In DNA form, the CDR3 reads TGTGCCAGCAGCGAACCACAGGGGGCGGTCAATGAGCAGTTCTTC.

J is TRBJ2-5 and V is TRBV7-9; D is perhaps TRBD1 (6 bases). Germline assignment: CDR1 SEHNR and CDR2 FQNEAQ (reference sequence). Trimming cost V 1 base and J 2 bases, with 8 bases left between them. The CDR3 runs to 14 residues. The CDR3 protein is CASSLVRGQETQYF. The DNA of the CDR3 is TGTGCCAGCAGCTTAGTTAGGGGGCAAGAGACCCAGTACTTC.

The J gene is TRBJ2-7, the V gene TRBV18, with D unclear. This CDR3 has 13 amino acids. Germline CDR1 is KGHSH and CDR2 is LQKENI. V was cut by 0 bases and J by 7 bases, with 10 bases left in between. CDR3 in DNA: TGTGCCAGCTCACCACCTCAGATCCCAGAGCAGTACTTC. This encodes CASSPPQIPEQYF. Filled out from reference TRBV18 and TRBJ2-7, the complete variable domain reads NAGVMQNPRHLVRRRGQEARLRCSPMKGHSHVYWYRQLPEEGLKFMVYLQKENIIDESGMPKERFSAEFPKEGPSILRIQQVVRGDSAAYFCASSPPQIPEQYFGPGTRLTVT.

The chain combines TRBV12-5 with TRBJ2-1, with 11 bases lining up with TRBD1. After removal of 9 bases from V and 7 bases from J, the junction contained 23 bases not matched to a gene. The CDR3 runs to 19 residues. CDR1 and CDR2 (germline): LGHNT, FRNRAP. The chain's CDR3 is CASRLGARADRGRGNEQFF. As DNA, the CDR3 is TGTGCTAGCCGCCTAGGAGCCCGCGCGGACAGGGGGCGCGGAAATGAGCAGTTCTTC.

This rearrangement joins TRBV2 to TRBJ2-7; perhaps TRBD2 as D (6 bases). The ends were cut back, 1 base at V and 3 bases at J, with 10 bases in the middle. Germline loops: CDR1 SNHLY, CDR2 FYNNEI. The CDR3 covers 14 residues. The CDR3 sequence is CASSEVAAYYEQYF. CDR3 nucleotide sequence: TGTGCCAGCAGTGAAGTAGCGGCTTACTACGAGCAGTACTTC.

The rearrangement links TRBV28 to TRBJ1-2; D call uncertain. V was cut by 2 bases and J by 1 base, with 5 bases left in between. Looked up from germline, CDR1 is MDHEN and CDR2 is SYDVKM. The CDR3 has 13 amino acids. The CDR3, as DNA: TGTGCCAGCAGTTTAGGCAGTAACTATGGCTACACCTTC. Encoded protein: CASSLGSNYGYTF.